This TCR beta chain was identified in a study of cytomegalovirus exposure and HLA in healthy donors. Trimming at V came to 5 bases and at J to 6 bases, leaving 11 bases not matched to a gene. Germline CDR1 reads LNHDA; CDR2 reads SQIVND (reference sequence). This CDR3 has 16 amino acids. PCR involved 60 Vbeta and 13 Jbeta primers. Sequencing was performed with immunoSEQ multiplex PCR; in TCRdb, only in-frame clones are kept and a portion is missing. In the table there are 95,000 to 150,000 clones, approximately 79% of which are singletons. This TCR derives from a man under 40 in good health and CMV-seronegative. The V and J genes are TRBV19 and TRBJ2-2, with 8 bases fitting TRBD1. The sample was PBMCs. CDR3 in DNA: TGTGCCAGTAGTCCACGGACAGGGAAGGTGTCCGGGGAGCTGTTTTTT. Translation gives CASSPRTGKVSGELFF.